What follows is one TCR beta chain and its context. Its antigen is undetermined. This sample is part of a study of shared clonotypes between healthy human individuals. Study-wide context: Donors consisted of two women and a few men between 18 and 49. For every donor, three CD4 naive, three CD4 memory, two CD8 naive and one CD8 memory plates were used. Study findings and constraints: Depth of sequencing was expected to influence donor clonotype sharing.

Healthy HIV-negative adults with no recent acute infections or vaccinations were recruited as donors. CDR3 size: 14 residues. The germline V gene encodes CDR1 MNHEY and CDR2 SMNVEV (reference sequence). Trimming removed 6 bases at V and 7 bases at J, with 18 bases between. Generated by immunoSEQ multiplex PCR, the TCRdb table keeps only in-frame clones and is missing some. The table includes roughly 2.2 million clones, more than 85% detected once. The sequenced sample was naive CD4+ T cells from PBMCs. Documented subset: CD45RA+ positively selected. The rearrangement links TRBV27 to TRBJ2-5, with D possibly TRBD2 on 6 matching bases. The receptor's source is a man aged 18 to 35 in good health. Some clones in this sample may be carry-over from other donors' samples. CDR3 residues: CASRPTVPGVTQYF. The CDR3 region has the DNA TGTGCCAGCAGACCCACAGTCCCGGGGGTGACCCAGTACTTC.